The 9 T cell receptor beta chains reported below all come from one sample, sequenced in a study of blood T cell repertoires in COVID-19. Here immunoSEQ multiplex PCR was the method, and the copy in TCRdb shows in-frame clones only, minus some. The sample yields 88,000 or so clones, about four fifths seen once. The sequenced material came from peripheral blood. Source of these receptors: a human donor in a cohort sampled during active COVID-19.

The V and J genes are TRBV3-1 (or the pseudogene TRBV3-2) and TRBJ2-3; perhaps TRBD2 as D (6 bases). Germline CDR1 LGHDT, CDR2 YNNKEL (reference sequence). CDR3 size: 19 residues. V dropped 0 bases and J dropped 2 bases, with 21 bases sitting between them. DNA of the CDR3: TGTGCCAGCAGCCAAGACTCGGGAGCTGTTGTATGGTACACAGATACGCAGTATTTT. It codes for CASSQDSGAVVWYTDTQYF.

This clone was found a few times. The gene calls are TRBV9 and TRBJ2-7; perhaps TRBD2 as D (5 bases). The CDR3 runs 13 residues. V shed 4 bases and J shed 3 bases, with 11 bases lying between them. Looked up from germline, CDR1 is SGDLS and CDR2 is YYNGEE. Written as DNA, the CDR3 is TGTGCCAGCAGCTCCGGGAAGGGCTACGAGCAGTACTTC. Amino acids: CASSSGKGYEQYF.

The CDR3 DNA follows: TGTGCCAGCAGTGCCGGTGCGGGCACTGAAGCTTTCTTT. It specifies CASSAGAGTEAFF. The chain has TRBV2 and TRBJ1-1, with D uncertain. The germline V gene has CDR1 SNHLY and CDR2 FYNNEI. V lost 4 bases, J lost 4 bases, and 10 bases lay in between. The CDR3 sequence is 13 residues long.

V and J are TRBV7-9 and TRBJ2-7; D is unresolved. The V gene lost 1 base and the J gene lost 3 bases, with 7 bases spanning the gap. Germline-derived CDR1 and CDR2 are SEHNR and FQNEAQ (reference sequence). The CDR3 is 13 amino acids. For the CDR3, the DNA is TGTGCCAGCAGCTTAGGGCAGGTCTACGAGCAGTACTTC. It encodes CASSLGQVYEQYF.

The sample holds a few counts of this clone. The rearrangement joins TRBV7-2 to TRBJ2-7; TRBD2 matches 11 bases. The trim removed 5 bases at V and 4 bases at J, leaving 7 bases unmatched. This CDR3 contains 15 residues. The germline V gene has CDR1 SGHTA and CDR2 FQGNSA. As DNA, the CDR3 is TGTGCCAGCAGCCAGGTAGCGGGAGGGGGTTACGAGCAGTACTTC. Its translation: CASSQVAGGGYEQYF.

The rearrangement links TRBV19 to TRBJ2-7, with D perhaps TRBD2 (6 bases). Germline values: CDR1 LNHDA, CDR2 SQIVND (reference sequence). V was trimmed by 6 bases and J by 7 bases, leaving 19 bases between them. The CDR3 consists of 14 residues. CDR3 sequence reads: CASSNDSPEGEQYF. Written as DNA, the CDR3 is TGTGCCAGTAGCAACGACAGTCCGGAGGGAGAGCAGTACTTC.

This rearrangement joins TRBV29-1 to TRBJ1-2; D not resolved. Germline values: CDR1 SQVTM, CDR2 ANQGSEA. The CDR3 contains 13 residues. V lost 5 bases and J lost 6, with 16 bases in between. Here the CDR3 DNA reads TGCAGCGTTCCTAACGGGGTAGAGGATGGCTACACCTTC. Its translation: CSVPNGVEDGYTF.

The rearrangement joins TRBV5-1 to TRBJ2-7, with a tentative D call TRBD2 (6 bases). V was cut by 1 base and J by 7 bases, with 15 bases left in between. Germline CDR1 and CDR2: SGHRS and YFSETQ. The length of the CDR3 is 14 residues. CDR3 sequence: CASSLPGLPVEQYF. CDR3 coding DNA: TGCGCCAGCAGCTTGCCGGGACTCCCCGTTGAGCAGTACTTC. The whole variable domain, filled in from reference TRBV5-1 and TRBJ2-7, reads KAGVTQTPRYLIKTRGQQVTLSCSPISGHRSVSWYQQTPGQGLQFLFEYFSETQRNKGNFPGRFSGRQFSNSRSEMNVSTLELGDSALYLCASSLPGLPVEQYFGPGTRLTVT.

The V call is TRBV12-3 or TRBV12-4, the J call TRBJ2-1; 8 nucleotides line up with TRBD2. The length of the CDR3 is 13 residues. The ends lost 0 bases at V and 10 bases at J; junction bases unmatched: 2. CDR3 sequence reads: CASSLAVAGEQFF. CDR3 in DNA: TGTGCCAGCAGTTTAGCGGTAGCGGGGGAGCAGTTCTTC.